These T cell receptor beta chains were read from a single sample in a study of cytomegalovirus exposure and HLA in healthy donors. Sequenced by immunoSEQ multiplex PCR; TCRdb stores in-frame clones only, minus some. This repertoire includes about 79,000 clones. The material sequenced was PBMCs. These receptors were obtained from a man younger than 40 in good health and CMV-seronegative. The CDR3 runs from the conserved cysteine through the conserved F or W. D genes are given only for firm matches.

V gene,J gene,D gene,CDR3 DNA,CDR3 protein
TRBV4-3,TRBJ2-1,.,TGCGCCAGCAGCCAAGAATCAGGGGAGGGTGAGCAGTTCTTC,CASSQESGEGEQFF
TRBV4-1,TRBJ2-7,TRBD1,TGCGCCAGCAGCCAATCGTCGCCCCGGGACAGCTCCTACGAGCAGTACTTC,CASSQSSPRDSSYEQYF
TRBV18,TRBJ1-4,.,TGTGCCAGCTCATCCGGGACAAGACAAGAACTGTTTTTT,CASSSGTRQELFF
TRBV11-1,TRBJ1-1,.,TGTGCCAGCAGCGTACCTGGGGGCGCTGAAGCTTTCTTT,CASSVPGGAEAFF
TRBV19,TRBJ2-3,.,TGTGCCAGTAGTATTGGCGGAGGCACAGATACGCAGTATTTT,CASSIGGGTDTQYF
TRBV7-2,TRBJ1-1,TRBD1,TGTGCCAGCGTGACCGGGACAGGGGGCCATAGCACTGAAGCTTTCTTT,CASVTGTGGHSTEAFF
TRBV7-3,TRBJ1-1,.,TGTGCCAGCAGCTTAAGTGGGCGGGGGGGAACCTACACTGAAGCTTTCTTT,CASSLSGRGGTYTEAFF
TRBV19,TRBJ2-1,.,TGTGCCAGTAGTAGAGAGAGTCTCTCACAGCAGTTCTTC,CASSRESLSQQFF
TRBV6-5,TRBJ2-7,.,TGTGCCAGCACCCAGGACAACTCCTACGAGCAGTACTTC,CASTQDNSYEQYF
TRBV15,TRBJ2-3,.,TGTGCCACCAGGGGGACACTGGGGGCAGATACGCAGTATTTT,CATRGTLGADTQYF
TRBV7-9,TRBJ1-2,TRBD1,TGTGCCAGCAGCCCCCAGGGGGTTGTCTATGGCTACACCTTC,CASSPQGVVYGYTF
TRBV10-3,TRBJ1-1,.,TGTGCCATCGGAGCAGAGAACACTGAAGCTTTCTTT,CAIGAENTEAFF
TRBV11-3,TRBJ2-5,TRBD1,TGTGCCAGCAGCCCCCGGACAGGGGGCGAAAAGACCCAGTACTTC,CASSPRTGGEKTQYF
TRBV5-1,TRBJ1-1,.,TGCGCCAGCAGCTTTTCTCCAGGGAACACTGAAGCTTTCTTT,CASSFSPGNTEAFF
TRBV7-8,TRBJ2-1,.,TGTGCCAGCAGCTTTGCCTCGGGGTACAATGAGCAGTTCTTC,CASSFASGYNEQFF
TRBV9,TRBJ2-7,TRBD2,TGTGCCAGCAGCGTAGGGACTAGCGAATCCTACGAGCAGTACTTC,CASSVGTSESYEQYF
TRBV18,TRBJ2-7,TRBD2,TGTGCCAGCTCCCCCAGAAGCATAGCGGGGGGGGTCTACGAGCAGTACTTC,CASSPRSIAGGVYEQYF
TRBV7-6,TRBJ2-1,TRBD2,TGTGCCAGCAGCGCGCGGGAGGCCTCGGACAATGAGCAGTTCTTC,CASSAREASDNEQFF
TRBV29-1,TRBJ1-2,.,TGCAGCGTCGGACAAACCCTCTATGGCTACACCTTC,CSVGQTLYGYTF
TRBV29-1,TRBJ2-1,TRBD2,TGCAGCGTTGAGTCCCTAGGGGGACTAGCCTCCTACAATGAGCAGTTCTTC,CSVESLGGLASYNEQFF
TRBV29-1,TRBJ2-1,.,TGCAGCGTCGCTGAGTCCCCCCCTTTCAATGAGCAGTTCTTC,CSVAESPPFNEQFF
TRBV18,TRBJ1-1,.,TGTGCCAGCTCACCCCGGGACGGGAGTGAAGCTTTCTTT,CASSPRDGSEAFF
TRBV30,TRBJ2-7,.,TGTGCCTGGAGCGCATTGAGCTCCTACGAGCAGTACTTC,CAWSALSSYEQYF
TRBV18,TRBJ2-5,.,TGTGCCAGCTCACCAGGCCCTGCAGGGGAGACCCAGTACTTC,CASSPGPAGETQYF
TRBV7-2,TRBJ1-1,.,TGTGCCAGCAGCTTATTCAGGGCTGAAGCTTTCTTT,CASSLFRAEAFF
TRBV5-4,TRBJ1-2,.,TGTGCCAGCAGCCCGAGACACCCTAACTATGGCTACACCTTC,CASSPRHPNYGYTF
TRBV5-6,TRBJ1-1,.,TGTGCCAGCAGCGATGATAGCACTGAAGCTTTCTTT,CASSDDSTEAFF
TRBV2,TRBJ1-5,.,TGTGCCAGCAGGAAAGGACAGACTAGCAATCAGCCCCAGCATTTT,CASRKGQTSNQPQHF
TRBV5-6,TRBJ1-1,TRBD1,TGTGCCAGCAGCTGGGTAAGACGGACAGGGGGCAGTGAAGCTTTCTTT,CASSWVRRTGGSEAFF
TRBV5-1,TRBJ1-3,.,TGCGCCAGCAGCTTGGGGACAGCTGGAAACACCATATATTTT,CASSLGTAGNTIYF
TRBV5-1,TRBJ2-1,.,TGCGCCAGCAGCCCCTTTCCCAGGACCTACAATGAGCAGTTCTTC,CASSPFPRTYNEQFF
TRBV4-1,TRBJ2-5,TRBD1,TGCGCCAGCAGCTTGAGACAGGGGCAAGAGACCCAGTACTTC,CASSLRQGQETQYF
TRBV7-2,TRBJ1-4,TRBD1,TGTGCCAGCAGGCCGGGACAGGCCAATGAAAAACTGTTTTTT,CASRPGQANEKLFF
TRBV6-5,TRBJ1-5,.,TGTGCCAGCAGTTACAACAGGGAGGGGAATCAGCCCCAGCATTTT,CASSYNREGNQPQHF
TRBV6-6,TRBJ1-2,.,TGTGCCAGCAGTTACCTCCAGGGGGGCTACACCTTC,CASSYLQGGYTF
TRBV6-1,TRBJ1-2,.,TGTGCCAGCAGTGCGGGACTGAACTATGGCTACACCTTC,CASSAGLNYGYTF
TRBV4-2,TRBJ2-7,TRBD2,TGTGCCAGCAGCCAAGATGGGACTAAGACCTACGAGCAGTACTTC,CASSQDGTKTYEQYF
TRBV19,TRBJ2-7,.,TGTGCCAGTAGTCCCGGGGGAGGCGAGCAGTACTTC,CASSPGGGEQYF
TRBV7-9,TRBJ2-7,TRBD1,TGTGCCAGCAGCTCGGACAGGGGGCCCAATGGGCAGTACTTC,CASSSDRGPNGQYF
TRBV4-1,TRBJ1-1,.,TGCGCCAGCAGCCCGAGCGGGTTGCCCCTCCATGAAGCTTTCTTT,CASSPSGLPLHEAFF
TRBV5-1,TRBJ2-5,.,TGCGCCAGCAGCTTGATGGCGGGCAAAGAGACCCAGTACTTC,CASSLMAGKETQYF
TRBV5-4,TRBJ2-1,.,TGTGCGGTGGGAGTAGCGGATATCAATGAGCAGTTCTTC,CAVGVADINEQFF
TRBV14,TRBJ2-7,TRBD1,TGTGCCAGCAGCCCCTGGGACAGACTCTACGAGCAGTACTTC,CASSPWDRLYEQYF
TRBV19,TRBJ1-5,.,TGTGCCAGTAGTATAGGAACACAGGGTGTAGGGCAGCCCCAGCATTTT,CASSIGTQGVGQPQHF
TRBV11-1,TRBJ2-2,.,TGTGCCAGCAGCTCACAGGGAGGGGAGCTGTTTTTT,CASSSQGGELFF
TRBV4-1,TRBJ2-5,.,TGCGCCAGCAGCCAAGAAACACTAGCCGGGGGGACCCAGTACTTC,CASSQETLAGGTQYF
TRBV19,TRBJ2-1,TRBD2,TGTGCCAGTACCGACCCGGGCGGGGGGTCTCAGGAGCAGTTCTTC,CASTDPGGGSQEQFF
TRBV9,TRBJ2-3,.,TGTGCCAGCAGCGTAGAGCCGGGGGAAGCAGATACGCAGTATTTT,CASSVEPGEADTQYF
TRBV30,TRBJ2-7,.,TGTGCCTGGAGTGTACTAGGGAGGGAGCAGTACTTC,CAWSVLGREQYF
TRBV29-1,TRBJ2-1,TRBD1,TGCAGCGTTGCCAGGACAGGGGTTGAGCAGTTCTTC,CSVARTGVEQFF
TRBV7-9,TRBJ1-2,.,TGTGCCAGCAGCTTAGTTACGGGGTCGGGCGGCTACACCTTC,CASSLVTGSGGYTF
TRBV14,TRBJ2-7,.,TGTGCCAGCAGCCAAGAAGCACTAGCCTTCTACGAGCAGTACTTC,CASSQEALAFYEQYF
TRBV5-1,TRBJ2-2,.,TGCGCCAGCAGCTCTCCGGTCGGGGGGCTGGCCGGGGAGCTGTTTTTT,CASSSPVGGLAGELFF
TRBV7-8,TRBJ1-2,.,TGTGCCAGCAGCTTAGTGGGGACGGAGGGGGGCTACACCTTC,CASSLVGTEGGYTF
TRBV4-3,TRBJ2-3,TRBD2,TGCGCCAGCAGCCAAGTGCTAGCGGACACAGATACGCAGTATTTT,CASSQVLADTDTQYF
TRBV15,TRBJ1-5,.,TGTGCCACCAGCAGAGAACCCGTGGGGGCTCCCAATCAGCCCCAGCATTTT,CATSREPVGAPNQPQHF
TRBV4-2,TRBJ1-5,.,TGTGCCAGCAGCCAAGATGGGGGACACCGAAATCAATTTTTT,CASSQDGGHRNQFF
TRBV5-1,TRBJ2-7,.,TGCGCCAGCAGCTTGACAAGTATCTACGAGCAGTACTTC,CASSLTSIYEQYF
TRBV1,TRBJ2-5,.,TGCACCAGCAGCCAAGATCGCGGGAGGGCCCAAGAGACCCAGTACTTC,CTSSQDRGRAQETQYF
TRBV6-4,TRBJ2-3,.,TGTGCCAGCAGTGACGTAGCGGCTAGCACAGATACGCAGTATTTT,CASSDVAASTDTQYF